A selection of T cell receptor beta chains follows, all from one sample in a study of T cells after yellow fever vaccination. In TCRdb, the 5' RACE reads were re-called with MiXCR into one record per CDR3 protein. The repertoire holds some 260,000 distinct CDR3 sequences, with 5.2% as singletons. The material sequenced was CD4+ T cells sorted from PBMCs, taken on the day of the yellow fever booster vaccination. The receptor source for this set is a man younger than 30 who received the YFV17D yellow fever vaccine. The conserved cysteine and the conserved F or W are not part of the CDR3 here. Fields, in order: V gene, D gene, CDR3 protein. D genes are given only for firm matches.

>TRBV18|NA
ASSPQNRSKGIKFNQPQH
>TRBV4-2|TRBD2
ASSLGGAGETQY
>TRBV5-1|TRBD1
ASSLGEQGAEAF
>TRBV7-9|TRBD1
ASSSHKMWDRDLTEAF
>TRBV7-2|NA
ASSLVAGGQVLGYT
>TRBV18|TRBD1
ASSPRPRGPNTEAF
>TRBV5-6|NA
ASSLSGRGSYGYT
>TRBV5-1|NA
ASSSSPRGSGLMDTQY
>TRBV20-1|NA
SAHPRQNGNTEAF
>TRBV5-6|NA
ASSLADEQF
>TRBV2|NA
ASSAPAFGELF
>TRBV3-1|TRBD2
ASSQGGGGTTTGELF
>TRBV11-3|NA
ASSPGVGKNTEAF
>TRBV7-9|NA
ASSFFSPSAEPLH
>TRBV3-1|TRBD1
ASSQGLGTGGRREQF
>TRBV11-3|NA
ASSLRGSGPDTQY